This T cell receptor beta chain was identified in a study of T-cell memory formation after mild COVID-19. Overall study: Largely donor-specific TCR clusters were found. Findings of the study overall: Researchers report contracting CD4+ clones mostly in CM and EM, with CD8+ clones in EMRA. Memory from before infection featured some responding clones, which suggests cross-reactive memory joined.

The TCR alpha and TCR beta cDNA libraries, bearing sample barcodes and UMIs, were generated by 5'RACE using constant-segment primers. MiXCR, applied by TCRdb to the 5' RACE reads, yields one record per CDR3 protein. The sample includes tens of thousands of distinct CDR3 sequences, approximately 7.6% of them seen just once. Regarding this clonotype: Its antigen is undetermined.

The CDR3 has 15 residues. Germline CDR1 and CDR2: MGHDK and SYGVNS. V lost 2 bases, J lost 4 bases, and 14 bases lay in between. This TCR came from a man between 18 and 29 years old who had mild COVID-19 (a few samples of this study predate the infection). Cell type and time point are not known. The source material was PBMCs or a T cell subset sorted from them (not recorded which). The rearrangement links TRBV25-1 to TRBJ1-1, with D perhaps TRBD1 (5 bases). CDR3 residues: CASSEPGRVGTEAFF. The CDR3 DNA is TGTGCCAGCAGTGAACCAGGCAGGGTGGGCACTGAAGCTTTCTTT.